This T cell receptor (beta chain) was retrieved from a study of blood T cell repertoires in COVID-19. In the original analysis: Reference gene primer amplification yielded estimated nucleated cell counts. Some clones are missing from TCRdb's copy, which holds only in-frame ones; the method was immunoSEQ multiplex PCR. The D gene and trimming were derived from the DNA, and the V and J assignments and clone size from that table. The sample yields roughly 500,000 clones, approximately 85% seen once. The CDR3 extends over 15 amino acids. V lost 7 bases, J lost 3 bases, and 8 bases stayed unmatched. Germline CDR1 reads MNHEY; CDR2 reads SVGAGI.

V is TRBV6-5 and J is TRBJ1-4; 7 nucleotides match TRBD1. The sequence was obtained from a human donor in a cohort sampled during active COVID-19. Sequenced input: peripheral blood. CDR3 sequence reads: CASKETDRPNEKLFF. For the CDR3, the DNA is TGTGCCAGCAAGGAGACGGACAGGCCTAATGAAAAACTGTTTTTT.